The 19 T cell receptor beta chains below all came from one sample that was sequenced in a study of graft-versus-host responses after intestinal transplantation. Produced via immunoSEQ multiplex PCR; TCRdb's table is partial and in-frame only. The sample shows just under 6,500 clones, roughly four fifths of them seen only once. To release intraepithelial and lamina propria lymphocytes, the graft tissue was processed. The sample here was ileum tissue, taken roughly 310 days after intestinal transplant. Receptors were obtained from a human patient who received an intestinal transplant, so some T cells may come from the graft donor.

This clone showed up just once. The same CDR3 is also encoded by other DNA sequences in this sample. The chain combines TRBV6-4 with TRBJ1-5, with a possible D match to TRBD1 (6 bases). V was trimmed by 5 bases and J by 7 bases, leaving 15 bases between them. The germline CDR1 and CDR2 sequences are MRHNA and SNTAGT. The CDR3 is 14 residues long. CDR3: CASSPTGQGQPQHF. For the CDR3, the DNA is TGTGCCAGCAGTCCTACCGGGCAGGGGCAGCCCCAGCATTTT.

The genes are TRBV5-4 and TRBJ1-2; 8 bases match TRBD1. This CDR3 comprises 13 residues. V lost 4 bases to trimming and J lost 6 bases; unmatched junction nucleotides: 5. Germline V CDR1 and CDR2: SGHNT, YYREEE (reference sequence). CDR3 nucleotides: TGTGCCAGCAGCGTGACAGGGGCGGATGGCTACACCTTC. Translating gives CASSVTGADGYTF.

This sequence joins TRBV30 and TRBJ1-3; D is unresolved. Per germline, CDR1 GTSNPN and CDR2 SVGIG (reference sequence). The V and J ends lost 1 base and 4 bases respectively, with 11 bases between them. CDR3 length: 14 amino acids. CDR3 loop: CAWSAENAGNTIYF. Written as DNA, the CDR3 is TGTGCCTGGAGTGCCGAAAATGCCGGAAACACCATATATTTT.

The chain links TRBV5-1 to TRBJ1-1, with D tentatively TRBD1 (6 bases). CDR1 and CDR2 (germline): SGHRS, YFSETQ. The CDR3 is 13 residues long. V lost 5 bases and J 1 base, leaving 9 bases between the germline ends. Here the CDR3 DNA reads TGCGCCAGCAGAACGGACAGGAACACTGAAGCTTTCTTT. This codes for CASRTDRNTEAFF.

This chain connects TRBV4-1 to TRBJ2-1, with a tentative D call TRBD2 (5 bases). Germline-derived CDR1 and CDR2 are MGHRA and YSYEKL. The CDR3 loop spans 17 amino acids. V was pared by 5 bases and J by 0 bases, with 17 bases between. The CDR3 protein is CASSKFGVENSYNEQFF. DNA for the CDR3: TGCGCCAGCAGCAAGTTCGGGGTGGAAAACTCCTACAATGAGCAGTTCTTC.

This clone came up a few times. The rearrangement links TRBV7-9 to TRBJ2-1; 9 nucleotides line up with TRBD2. With V trimmed by 3 bases and J by 6 bases, 9 bases remained unmatched. Germline CDR1 SEHNR, CDR2 FQNEAQ (reference sequence). This CDR3 contains 16 residues. This chain's CDR3 is CASSLRAGGSLNEQFF. CDR3 nucleotide sequence: TGTGCCAGCAGCTTGAGGGCGGGGGGGAGCCTCAATGAGCAGTTCTTC.

This clone has just a few counts. V gene TRBV6-4 combines with J gene TRBJ2-3; 11 nucleotides agree with TRBD2. CDR3 length equals 16 residues. CDR1 is MRHNA and CDR2 is SNTAGT in the germline V gene. The V segment lost 0 bases and the J segment 4 bases; nucleotides outside the gene matches: 3. The CDR3 sequence is CASSDSVAGGPDTQYF. The CDR3 region has the DNA TGTGCCAGCAGTGACTCAGTAGCGGGAGGGCCAGATACGCAGTATTTT.

This clone came up once. This sequence joins TRBV13 and TRBJ2-5; D is ambiguous. V lost 0 bases and J 4 bases, leaving 9 bases between the germline ends. The CDR3 runs 14 residues. The germline V gene encodes CDR1 PRHDT and CDR2 FYEKMQ (reference sequence). CDR3: CASSLGKVGETQYF. Here the CDR3 DNA reads TGTGCCAGCAGCTTAGGAAAAGTAGGAGAGACCCAGTACTTC.

The rearrangement links TRBV7-9 to TRBJ2-5; D is ambiguous. There are 12 residues in the CDR3. Trimming took off 1 base at V and 2 bases at J, with 2 bases between the two ends. Germline V gene sequence: CDR1 SEHNR, CDR2 FQNEAQ (reference sequence). The DNA for the CDR3 is TGTGCCAGCAGCTTAGGGCAAGAGACCCAGTACTTC. Translating gives CASSLGQETQYF.

The chain is built from TRBV7-3 and TRBJ2-3; D may correspond to TRBD1 or TRBD2 (6 bases each). Between the trimmed V and J ends, which lost 2 bases and 5 bases, there was a span of 14 bases. Germline CDR1 and CDR2: SGHTA and FQGTGA. The CDR3 sequence is 15 residues long. CDR3 coding DNA: TGTGCCAGCAGCTTAGTAGGGGGGAGGAGAGATACGCAGTATTTT. Translated, it gives CASSLVGGRRDTQYF.

This clone came up once. The V and J genes are TRBV7-2 and TRBJ2-1; 9 nucleotides align to TRBD2. J was trimmed by 9 bases and V by 1 base; bases with no gene match: 7. Germline V gene data show CDR1 as SGHTA and CDR2 as FQGNSA. The CDR3 consists of 15 residues. The CDR3 DNA reads as TGTGCCAGCAGCTTAGGGCGGGGGGGCGAAGTTGAGCAGTTCTTC. Its translation: CASSLGRGGEVEQFF.

The chain joins TRBV27 to TRBJ2-7, with D unclear. CDR1 MNHEY and CDR2 SMNVEV come from the germline V gene (reference sequence). Trimming shortened V by 10 bases and J by 6 bases, and 25 bases separated the two germline ends. The CDR3 is made up of 15 amino acids. Written as DNA, the CDR3 is TGTGCCACCCAGACTTATGCGAGAGCCAACTCCGAGCAGTACTTC. The encoded protein is CATQTYARANSEQYF.

This chain uses TRBV6-1 with TRBJ2-3, with 8 bases lining up with TRBD1. The CDR3 totals 15 residues. Per germline, CDR1 MNHNS and CDR2 SASEGT. V shed 2 bases and J 4 bases; nucleotides not matched to a gene: 5. The CDR3, as DNA: TGTGCCAGCAGTGAATTGGCAGGGGGCGCAGATACGCAGTATTTT. Translated, it gives CASSELAGGADTQYF.

The V gene is TRBV6-1, the J gene TRBJ2-7; TRBD1 aligns across 9 bases. Per the germline V gene, CDR1 is MNHNS and CDR2 is SASEGT. V trimming: 6 bases; J trimming: 3 bases; junction bases outside the gene matches: 6. The CDR3 has 14 amino acids. The CDR3 region has the DNA TGTGCCAGCAGGGCCGGGACAGGGATCTACGAGCAGTACTTC. It is translated as CASRAGTGIYEQYF.

The genes are TRBV14 and TRBJ2-5; D remains unclear. This CDR3 has 11 residues. V was cut by 5 bases and J by 5 bases, with 6 bases left in between. Germline assignment: CDR1 SGHDN and CDR2 FVKESK. CDR3 protein: CASSRVETQYF. CDR3 bases: TGTGCCAGCAGCAGGGTGGAGACCCAGTACTTC.

This rearrangement joins TRBV10-1 to TRBJ1-1; D unclear. This CDR3 is built from 15 residues. V was pared by 0 bases and J by 4 bases, with 12 bases between. The germline gives CDR1 WNHNN, CDR2 SYGVQD (reference sequence). The CDR3 is CASSESKGISTEAFF. In DNA form, the CDR3 reads TGCGCCAGCAGTGAGTCCAAAGGAATTTCCACTGAAGCTTTCTTT.

The chain has TRBV6-5 and TRBJ2-7; 9 bases align to TRBD2. Germline CDR1 reads MNHEY; CDR2 reads SVGAGI. This CDR3 is built from 16 residues. The V gene end was trimmed by 4 bases and the J gene end by 6 bases; junction bases not matched to a gene: 13. The CDR3 coding sequence is TGTGCCAGCAGTTGGGCACTAGCGGGCCGGCCGGGCGAGCAGTACTTC. This encodes CASSWALAGRPGEQYF.

The V call is TRBV5-4, the J call TRBJ2-3, with 9 bases fitting TRBD2. Germline assignment: CDR1 SGHNT and CDR2 YYREEE (reference sequence). The V gene end was trimmed by 4 bases and the J gene end by 3 bases; junction bases not matched to a gene: 9. The CDR3 consists of 16 residues. The CDR3 coding sequence is TGTGCCAGCAGCGAGGGGACTAGCCGCGAAACAGATACGCAGTATTTT. Translated: CASSEGTSRETDTQYF.

The chain carries TRBV27 and TRBJ1-2, with 7 bases lining up with TRBD1. There are 13 residues in the CDR3. The V gene end was trimmed by 3 bases and the J gene end by 5 bases; junction bases not matched to a gene: 3. Per the germline V gene, CDR1 is MNHEY and CDR2 is SMNVEV (reference sequence). This chain's CDR3 is CASSLGQTYGYTF. Here the CDR3 DNA reads TGTGCCAGCAGTTTGGGACAGACTTATGGCTACACCTTC.